One TCR beta chain is described in this entry. Its antigen is unidentified. Every donor was a Caucasian adult from Nashville, Tennessee. This record belongs to a study of shared clonotypes between healthy human individuals. Using immunoSEQ multiplex PCR, the repertoire was profiled, and TCRdb retains in-frame clones only, with some absent. Of about 2.4 million clones listed, roughly nine tenths are singletons. The V and J ends lost 6 bases and 5 bases, in that order; junction bases with no gene match: 3. This CDR3 contains 14 residues. Germline loops: CDR1 KGHSH, CDR2 LQKENI. General study results and limits: An anticipated effect of sequencing depth on clonotype sharing among donors was recognized.

The TCR originated in a man aged 18 to 30 in good health. V gene TRBV18 combines with J gene TRBJ2-1, with 11 bases lining up with TRBD2. The sequenced material came from naive CD4+ T cells sorted from blood. The subset was: CD45RA+ positively selected. CDR3 nucleotide sequence: TGTGCCAGCTCTGCGACTAGCGGGGACAATGAGCAGTTCTTC. Translated: CASSATSGDNEQFF.